This T cell receptor beta chain was retrieved from a study of blood T cell repertoires in COVID-19. V was clipped by 6 bases and J by 13 bases, with 16 bases between them. The CDR3 totals 12 residues. This table comes from immunoSEQ multiplex PCR, and its TCRdb copy is limited to in-frame clones, with some not included. The table shows some 200,000 clones, with 80% occurring only once. V is TRBV12-3 or TRBV12-4 and J is TRBJ2-1; the D gene is possibly TRBD2 (7 bases). Sequenced: peripheral blood. The source is a woman in her 70s with acute or convalescent COVID-19. Written as DNA, the CDR3 is TGTGCCAGCAGGTTCGACGGGGGGCCCCAGTTCTTC. Encoded protein: CASRFDGGPQFF.